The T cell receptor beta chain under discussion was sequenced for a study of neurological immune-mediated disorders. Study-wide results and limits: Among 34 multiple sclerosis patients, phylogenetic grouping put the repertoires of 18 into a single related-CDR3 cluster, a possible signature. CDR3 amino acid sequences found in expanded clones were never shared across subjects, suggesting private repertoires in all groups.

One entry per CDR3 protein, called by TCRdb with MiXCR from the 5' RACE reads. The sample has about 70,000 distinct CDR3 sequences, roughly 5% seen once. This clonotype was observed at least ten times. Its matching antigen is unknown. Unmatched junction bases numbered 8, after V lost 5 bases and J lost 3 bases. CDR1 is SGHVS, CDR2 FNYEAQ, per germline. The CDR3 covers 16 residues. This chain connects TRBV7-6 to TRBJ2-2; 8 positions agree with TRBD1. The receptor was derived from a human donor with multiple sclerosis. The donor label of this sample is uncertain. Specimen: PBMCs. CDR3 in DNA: TGTGCCAGCAGCGGCCACAGGGGGATCTACACCGGGGAGCTGTTTTTT. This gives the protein CASSGHRGIYTGELFF.